This T cell receptor (beta chain) emerged from a study of blood T cells in healthy people across ages. Study-level results: Considered underestimates were the diversity estimates obtained from one million T cells. Among long-lived donors, naive CD4+ cells were more numerous and diversity higher than in aged donors.

With a J-beta primer mix and a sample-barcoded 5' primer, a second PCR ran about 7 to 12 cycles. One entry per CDR3 protein results from TCRdb running MiXCR on the 5' RACE reads. The top ten hold roughly 14% of the sample, which has about 620,000 distinct CDR3 sequences, 40% to 65% seen once. With respect to this clonotype: Its antigen is undetermined.

Peripheral blood, around 9.4 milliliters per donor, was collected. Germline V gives CDR1 SEHNR, CDR2 FQNEAQ (reference sequence). This CDR3 region has 14 residues. The chain is built from TRBV7-9 and TRBJ2-5, with D possibly matching TRBD1 (6 bases). The J call may be faulty, since TRBJ2-7 better matches the DNA end. Sequenced: blood. The receptor was isolated from a woman over 75 in good health. CDR3 region: CASSTDRKRYEQYF. The CDR3 DNA follows: TGTGCCAGCAGCACCGACAGGAAGAGATACGAGCAGTACTTC.